One sample yielded the 23 T cell receptor beta chains listed below, sequenced in a study of blood T cell repertoires in COVID-19. Measured with immunoSEQ multiplex PCR; TCRdb has only the in-frame clones, and not every one. The sample consists of about 75,000 clones, 65% to 90% of them appearing once. Specimen: peripheral blood. Source of these receptors: a woman aged 50 to 65 with acute or convalescent COVID-19.

This rearrangement joins TRBV7-3 to TRBJ2-7; the D gene is possibly TRBD2 (5 bases). Germline V gene sequence: CDR1 SGHTA, CDR2 FQGTGA. Trimming took 7 bases from V and 5 from J, leaving 18 bases between them. This CDR3 is 14 amino acids long. CDR3 in DNA: TGTGCCAGCAATACCCCACGGGGTAACAACGAGCAGTACTTC. Its protein is CASNTPRGNNEQYF. Variable domain in full (rest from reference TRBV7-3 and TRBJ2-7): GAGVSQTPSNKVTEKGKYVELRCDPISGHTALYWYRQSLGQGPEFLIYFQGTGAADDSGLPNDRFFAVRPEGSVSTLKIQRTERGDSAVYLCASNTPRGNNEQYFGPGTRLTVT.

The DNA for the CDR3 is TGCGCCAGCAGCCACGCGGGAGCGGATACGCAGTATTTT. It translates to CASSHAGADTQYF. The rearrangement uses TRBV4-1 and TRBJ2-3; TRBD2 aligns across 7 bases. The V segment lost 3 bases and the J segment 6 bases; nucleotides outside the gene matches: 3. The germline gives CDR1 MGHRA, CDR2 YSYEKL. The CDR3 is 13 residues long.

The genes are TRBV7-3 and TRBJ2-1; 9 nucleotides align to TRBD2. Germline CDR1 reads SGHTA; CDR2 reads FQGTGA. This CDR3 contains 14 residues. The J segment lost 10 bases and the V segment lost 4 bases, leaving 8 bases of the junction unmatched. The CDR3 here is CASSWSSGAGEQFF. CDR3 in DNA: TGTGCCAGCAGCTGGTCTAGCGGGGCAGGGGAGCAGTTCTTC.

The chain recombines TRBV5-1 with TRBJ2-7, with 7 nucleotides matching TRBD2. Germline V gene lookup returns CDR1 SGHRS and CDR2 YFSETQ. V gave up 2 bases and J gave up 2 bases; unmatched junction bases: 7. The CDR3 is 15 residues long. CDR3 sequence: CASSFGGEGTYEQYF. CDR3 nucleotide sequence: TGCGCCAGCAGCTTTGGTGGGGAGGGCACCTACGAGCAGTACTTC.

This clone is a singleton in its sample. This chain links TRBV2 with TRBJ2-2; 14 nucleotides match TRBD2. This CDR3 comprises 19 residues. CDR1 and CDR2 from the germline V gene are SNHLY and FYNNEI. J gave up 8 bases and V 8 bases, and 19 bases lay outside the gene matches. The CDR3 sequence is CASSEQGLAGVGREGELFF. CDR3 in DNA: TGTGCCAGCTCCGAACAGGGACTAGCGGGAGTCGGGCGGGAAGGGGAGCTGTTTTTT.

The chain employs TRBV7-8 and TRBJ2-5; 8 positions agree with TRBD2. The germline V gene encodes CDR1 SGHVS and CDR2 FQNEAQ. V dropped 11 bases and J dropped 4; count of bases not matched to a gene: 9. The length of the CDR3 is 13 residues. CDR3 in amino acids: CAVSGGGRETQYF. CDR3 DNA: TGTGCCGTAAGCGGGGGAGGGCGAGAGACCCAGTACTTC.

This rearrangement joins TRBV4-3 to TRBJ1-3; possibly TRBD1 for D (5 bases). This CDR3 has 13 amino acids. Germline CDR1 reads LGHNA; CDR2 reads YSLEER. V was clipped by 4 bases and J by 2 bases, with 6 bases between them. CDR3: CASSPTAGNTIYF. CDR3 DNA: TGCGCCAGCAGCCCGACAGCTGGAAACACCATATATTTT.

This clone has a single count. The chain combines TRBV2 with TRBJ2-7, with a tentative D call TRBD2 (6 bases). The V gene's germline CDR1 is SNHLY and CDR2 FYNNEI. Trimming shortened V by 8 bases and J by 0 bases, and 14 bases separated the two germline ends. This CDR3 comprises 14 residues. This CDR3 is CASGGAGTSYEQYF. As DNA, the CDR3 is TGTGCCAGCGGCGGGGCGGGGACCTCCTACGAGCAGTACTTC.

This chain connects TRBV4-1 to TRBJ1-1; no clear D gene. Trimming took off 4 bases at V and 7 bases at J, with 19 bases between the two ends. Germline CDR1 MGHRA, CDR2 YSYEKL. The CDR3 contains 15 residues. The CDR3 DNA sequence: TGCGCCAGCAGCCTCTTGGCGAGGCTCCCTCTTGAAGCTTTCTTT. This sequence encodes CASSLLARLPLEAFF.

The chain combines TRBV6-5 with TRBJ1-1; 9 bases map to TRBD1. This CDR3 region has 16 residues. The V and J ends lost 2 bases and 1 base, in that order; junction bases with no gene match: 5. Germline CDR1 is MNHEY and CDR2 is SVGAGI. The CDR3 protein is CASSYTTGGSNTEAFF. The CDR3 coding sequence is TGTGCCAGCAGTTACACTACAGGGGGCTCGAACACTGAAGCTTTCTTT.

This clone was seen only a few times. The rearrangement uses TRBV4-1 and TRBJ1-5, with a tentative D call TRBD1 (6 bases). The CDR3 has 16 amino acids. CDR1 MGHRA and CDR2 YSYEKL come from the germline V gene. Trimming took off 4 bases at V and 2 bases at J, with 15 bases between the two ends. The CDR3 here is CASSRGTGLRNQPQHF. CDR3 in DNA: TGCGCCAGCAGCCGAGGAACAGGGCTTCGCAATCAGCCCCAGCATTTT.

The CDR3 sequence is CASSAILQGGGYTF. In DNA form, the CDR3 reads TGTGCCAGCAGCGCCATCCTCCAAGGAGGTGGCTACACCTTC. The J gene is TRBJ1-2, the V gene TRBV9; D call uncertain. The CDR3 totals 14 residues. CDR1 is SGDLS, CDR2 YYNGEE, per germline. V lost 3 bases to trimming and J lost 7 bases, with 16 bases between them. Combining the CDR3 with reference TRBV9 and TRBJ1-2 gives the whole variable domain DSGVTQTPKHLITATGQRVTLRCSPRSGDLSVYWYQQSLDQGLQFLIQYYNGEERAKGNILERFSAQQFPDLHSELNLSSLELGDSALYFCASSAILQGGGYTFGSGTRLTVV.

The rearrangement joins TRBV28 to TRBJ1-1, with 9 bases lining up with TRBD1. The CDR3 consists of 15 residues. The J segment lost 5 bases and the V segment lost 4 bases, leaving 8 bases of the junction unmatched. The germline V gene encodes CDR1 MDHEN and CDR2 SYDVKM. Written as DNA, the CDR3 is TGTGCCAGCAGTTACCGCACAGGGGGCAGGACTGAAGCTTTCTTT. Its translation: CASSYRTGGRTEAFF.

The V and J genes are TRBV11-2 and TRBJ2-3, with D perhaps matching TRBD2 (5 bases). Germline V gene sequence: CDR1 SGHAT, CDR2 FQNNGV. V dropped 1 base and J dropped 5 bases, with 10 bases sitting between them. The CDR3 consists of 14 residues. CDR3 in DNA: TGTGCCAGCAGCTTAGCTGGAGGAGGAGATACGCAGTATTTT. Protein sequence: CASSLAGGGDTQYF. The full variable domain, in which reference TRBV11-2 and TRBJ2-3 provide the parts outside the CDR3, is EAGVAQSPRYKIIEKRQSVAFWCNPISGHATLYWYQQILGQGPKLLIQFQNNGVVDDSQLPKDRFSAERLKGVDSTLKIQPAKLEDSAVYLCASSLAGGGDTQYFGPGTRLTVL.

This clone has a single count. The chain employs TRBV7-8 and TRBJ2-2; TRBD1 might be the D (6 bases). The ends were cut back, 4 bases at V and 4 bases at J, with 16 bases in the middle. Germline V lookup: CDR1 SGHVS, CDR2 FQNEAQ. CDR3 length: 16 amino acids. The CDR3 DNA reads TGTGCCAGCAGCTCCCACCGGGACAAAACCACCGGGGAGCTGTTTTTT. Encoded protein: CASSSHRDKTTGELFF.

This rearrangement joins TRBV4-3 to TRBJ2-5; 9 bases fit TRBD2. Germline trimming cut 0 bases from V and 3 bases from J; bases unmatched to any gene: 2. Germline V lookup: CDR1 LGHNA, CDR2 YSLEER. The CDR3 runs to 15 residues. The CDR3 loop is CASSQERGGKETQYF. The CDR3 nucleotides read TGCGCCAGCAGCCAAGAGCGGGGGGGCAAAGAGACCCAGTACTTC.

The chain uses TRBV5-4 and TRBJ1-2, with D tentatively TRBD1 (6 bases). Trimming took 2 bases from V and 1 from J, leaving 6 bases between them. The CDR3 is 13 residues long. Germline V lookup: CDR1 SGHNT, CDR2 YYREEE (reference sequence). The CDR3 here is CASSLQGNYGYTF. CDR3 nucleotides: TGTGCCAGCAGCTTACAGGGTAACTATGGCTACACCTTC.

The chain combines TRBV7-6 with TRBJ2-2; a possible D gene is TRBD2 (6 bases). Germline V gene sequence: CDR1 SGHVS, CDR2 FNYEAQ. Deletions cut 5 bases from V and 7 bases from J, with 20 bases between. This CDR3 is built from 16 residues. The CDR3 region is CASSLRMAGYNGELFF. Written as DNA, the CDR3 is TGTGCCAGCAGCCTCCGAATGGCGGGGTATAACGGGGAGCTGTTTTTT.

The chain recombines TRBV11-2 with TRBJ2-5; 8 bases match TRBD2. The V gene end was trimmed by 2 bases and the J gene end by 9 bases; junction bases not matched to a gene: 8. There are 14 residues in the CDR3. Looked up from germline, CDR1 is SGHAT and CDR2 is FQNNGV. The CDR3 DNA is TGTGCCAGCAGCTTATTTACGGGGGGGGTGGCCCAGTACTTC. The encoded protein is CASSLFTGGVAQYF.

This clone was found a few times. The chain carries TRBV7-9 and TRBJ2-7; D gene ambiguous. This CDR3 comprises 13 residues. Germline values: CDR1 SEHNR, CDR2 FQNEAQ (reference sequence). V shed 5 bases and J shed 1 base, with 9 bases lying between them. CDR3 bases: TGTGCCAGCAGCCTCGCAGGATCCTACGAGCAGTACTTC. Translated: CASSLAGSYEQYF.

Details on this clone: The germline gene is not matched at one end of the junction; a read error may be the cause. This chain links TRBV25-1 with TRBJ2-5; TRBD2 matches at 12 bases. Germline V CDR1 and CDR2: MGHDK, SYGVNS. This CDR3 contains 14 residues. CDR3 in amino acids: CASSLSGLAGYENF. The CDR3 DNA is TGTGCCAGCAGCCTGTCTGGACTAGCGGGGTATGAGAACTTC. Full variable domain (missing parts from reference TRBV25-1 and TRBJ2-5): EADIYQTPRYLVIGTGKKITLECSQTMGHDKMYWYQQDPGMELHLIHYSYGVNSTEKGDLSSESTVSRIRTEHFPLTLESARPSHTSQYLCASSLSGLAGYENFGPGTRLLVL.

J is TRBJ1-2 and V is TRBV14; 7 nucleotides agree with TRBD1. Trimming removed 0 bases from V and 6 bases from J; junction bases left unmatched: 10. The CDR3 has 16 residues. CDR1 SGHDN and CDR2 FVKESK come from the germline V gene. In DNA form, the CDR3 reads TGTGCCAGCAGCCAAGATCGGGCCAGGGGGATACATGGCTACACCTTC. Translation: CASSQDRARGIHGYTF. Looking up the rest from reference TRBV14 and TRBJ1-2 gives the full variable domain: EAGVTQFPSHSVIEKGQTVTLRCDPISGHDNLYWYRRVMGKEIKFLLHFVKESKQDESGMPNNRFLAERTGGTYSTLKVQPAELEDSGVYFCASSQDRARGIHGYTFGSGTRLTVV.

The chain recombines TRBV24-1 with TRBJ2-7, with D possibly matching TRBD1 (6 bases). The CDR3 consists of 15 residues. Deletions cut 5 bases from V and 0 bases from J, with 13 bases between. CDR1 and CDR2 (germline): KGHDR, SFDVKD. Here the CDR3 DNA reads TGTGCCACCAGTGTCAGACAGGTTATCTCCTACGAGCAGTACTTC. Translation gives CATSVRQVISYEQYF.